This T cell receptor beta chain was obtained from a study of blood T cell repertoires in COVID-19 (dated by TCRdb to 2020 to 2022). For the wider study: Collaborator samples came from the United States, Italy and Spain and covered acute and convalescent phases of COVID-19. The dataset comprised deeply sampled blood TCRbeta repertoires from subjects exposed to, actively infected with, or recovered from COVID-19. The samples were drawn from two sources: the first 160 participants of the ongoing ImmuneRACE study, and approximately 1,300 subjects contributed by 6 global collaborators. Nearly every sample came with metadata listing a de-identified subject ID, COVID-19 status, age in years and sex. The material from the prospective study consisted of cDNA or gDNA derived from T cells, B-cell-depleted T cells, or PBMCs. Where HLA class I and class II types were available, the types were taken from metadata supplied by the sample provider, not from assay-based typing. The repertoires were released in a freely available public database meant as a resource for research on the immune response to SARS-CoV-2.

The immunoSEQ Assay, a bias-controlled multiplex PCR, was used to amplify TCRbeta CDR3 regions from genomic DNA. The original methods were these. Within the assay, amplification of reference gene primers was used to estimate how many nucleated cells each sample contained. To quantify the absolute abundance of each unique TCRbeta CDR3 rearrangement, sequence reads were collapsed and filtered. For each sample, productive Simpson clonality was calculated by taking the square root of Simpson's diversity index across productive rearrangements. Sourced from immuneACCESS, this table was stored by TCRdb with only in-frame sequences that have V and J called. A share of the clones is absent; for the studies checked, an unresolved V gene accounts for under half, and the remainder has no known explanation. V, J and clone size are taken as reported in that table, and D and trimming were inferred from the DNA itself. The sample data list about 200,000 clones, and roughly 89% of these were observed just once. The top ten constitute approximately 0.64% of the sample.

The CDR3, from cysteine to phenylalanine, totals 16 residues. Of the read, only the CDR3 DNA is kept; its 48 bases are in frame from base 1. The junction shows trimming of 0 bases on V and 2 bases on J, and the gene matches do not reach 2 bases of it. Based on the germline V gene, the CDR1 and CDR2 sequences are SGDLS and YYNGEE. The paper as a whole reports these results and caveats: Clinical and demographic metadata were provided uncurated, with the amount varying by source and participant.

Worth noting for this clone: No cognate antigen has been identified for it. Base qualities are not provided; no much larger clone lies one nucleotide away. This specimen includes other DNA sequences encoding the same CDR3.

Whole blood was collected in K2EDTA tubes by collaborating institutions according to the institutions' own protocols. Collaborator samples were shipped for TCRbeta analysis as frozen whole blood, isolated PBMCs, or DNA extracted from either sample type. The origin of this receptor is a man in his fifties or sixties with acute or convalescent COVID-19. The sample taken for sequencing was peripheral blood. The V and J genes are TRBV9 and TRBJ2-3; 11 nucleotides in the junction match TRBD2. CDR3 loop: CASSVGLAGITDTQYF. The nucleotide sequence reads as follows: TGTGCCAGCAGCGTAGGACTAGCGGGGATCACAGATACGCAGTATTTT.